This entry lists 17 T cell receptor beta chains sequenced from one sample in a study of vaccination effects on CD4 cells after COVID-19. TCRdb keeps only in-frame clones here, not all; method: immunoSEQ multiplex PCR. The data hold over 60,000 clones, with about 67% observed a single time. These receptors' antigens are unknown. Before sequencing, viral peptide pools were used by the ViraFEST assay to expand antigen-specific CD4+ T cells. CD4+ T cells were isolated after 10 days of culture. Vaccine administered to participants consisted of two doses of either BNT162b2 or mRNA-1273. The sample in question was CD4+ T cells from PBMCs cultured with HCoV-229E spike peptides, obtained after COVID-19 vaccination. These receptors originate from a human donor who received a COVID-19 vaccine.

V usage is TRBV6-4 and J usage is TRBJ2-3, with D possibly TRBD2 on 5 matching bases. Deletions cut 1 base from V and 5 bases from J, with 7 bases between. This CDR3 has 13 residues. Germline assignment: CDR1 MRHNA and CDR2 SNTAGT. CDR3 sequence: CASSDCTRDTQYF. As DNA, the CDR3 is TGTGCCAGCAGTGACTGTACTAGAGATACGCAGTATTTT.

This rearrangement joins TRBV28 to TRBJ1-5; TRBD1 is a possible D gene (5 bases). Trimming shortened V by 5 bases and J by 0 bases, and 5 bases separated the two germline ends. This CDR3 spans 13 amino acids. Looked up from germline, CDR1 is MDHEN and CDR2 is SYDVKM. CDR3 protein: CASSQGSNQPQHF. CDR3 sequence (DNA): TGTGCCAGCAGTCAGGGTAGCAATCAGCCCCAGCATTTT. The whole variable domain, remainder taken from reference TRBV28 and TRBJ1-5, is DVKVTQSSRYLVKRTGEKVFLECVQDMDHENMFWYRQDPGLGLRLIYFSYDVKMKEKGDIPEGYSVSREKKERFSLILESASTNQTSMYLCASSQGSNQPQHFGDGTRLSIL.

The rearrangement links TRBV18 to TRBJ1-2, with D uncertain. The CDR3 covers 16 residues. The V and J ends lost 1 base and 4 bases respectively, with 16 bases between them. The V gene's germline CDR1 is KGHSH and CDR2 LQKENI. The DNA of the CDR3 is TGTGCCAGCTCACCACTAAAGGGTGGGAGCCTCTATGGCTACACCTTC. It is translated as CASSPLKGGSLYGYTF.

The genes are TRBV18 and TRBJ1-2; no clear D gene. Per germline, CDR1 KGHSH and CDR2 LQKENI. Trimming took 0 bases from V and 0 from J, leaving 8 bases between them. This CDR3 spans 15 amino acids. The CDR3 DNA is TGTGCCAGCTCACCACCGAGGGAGACTAACTATGGCTACACCTTC. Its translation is CASSPPRETNYGYTF.

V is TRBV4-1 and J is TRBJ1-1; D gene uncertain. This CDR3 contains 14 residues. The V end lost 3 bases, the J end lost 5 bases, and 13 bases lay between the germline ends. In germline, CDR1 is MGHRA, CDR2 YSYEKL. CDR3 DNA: TGCGCCAGCAGCCACCCGGGGAGGGAGACTGAAGCTTTCTTT. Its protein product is CASSHPGRETEAFF.

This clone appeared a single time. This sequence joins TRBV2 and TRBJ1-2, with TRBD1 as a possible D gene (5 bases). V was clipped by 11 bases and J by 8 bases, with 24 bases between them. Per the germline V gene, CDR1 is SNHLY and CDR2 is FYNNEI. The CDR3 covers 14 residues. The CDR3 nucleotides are TGTGCCTGCAAAAGGGCAGGGCTCTTCGGGGGCTACACCTTC. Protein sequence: CACKRAGLFGGYTF.

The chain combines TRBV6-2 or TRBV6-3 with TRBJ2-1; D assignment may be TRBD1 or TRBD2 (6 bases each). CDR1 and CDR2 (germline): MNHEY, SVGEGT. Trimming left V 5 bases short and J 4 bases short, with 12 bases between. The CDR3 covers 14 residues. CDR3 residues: CASSPGGSYNEQFF. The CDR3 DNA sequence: TGTGCCAGCAGTCCCGGGGGCTCTTACAATGAGCAGTTCTTC.

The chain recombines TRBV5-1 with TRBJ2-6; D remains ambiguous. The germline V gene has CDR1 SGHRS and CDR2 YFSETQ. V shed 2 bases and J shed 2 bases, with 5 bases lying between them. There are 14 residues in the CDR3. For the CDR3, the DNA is TGCGCCAGCAGCTTAACTCCTGGGGCCAACGTCCTGACTTTC. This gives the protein CASSLTPGANVLTF. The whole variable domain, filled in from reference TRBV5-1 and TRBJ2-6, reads KAGVTQTPRYLIKTRGQQVTLSCSPISGHRSVSWYQQTPGQGLQFLFEYFSETQRNKGNFPGRFSGRQFSNSRSEMNVSTLELGDSALYLCASSLTPGANVLTFGAGSRLTVL.

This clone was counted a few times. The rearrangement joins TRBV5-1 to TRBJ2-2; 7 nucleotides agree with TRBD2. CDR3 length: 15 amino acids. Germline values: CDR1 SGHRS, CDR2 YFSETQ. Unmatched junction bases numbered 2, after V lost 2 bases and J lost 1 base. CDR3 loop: CASSLPGGNTGELFF. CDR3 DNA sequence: TGCGCCAGCAGCTTACCGGGGGGGAACACCGGGGAGCTGTTTTTT. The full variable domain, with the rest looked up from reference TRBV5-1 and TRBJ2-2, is KAGVTQTPRYLIKTRGQQVTLSCSPISGHRSVSWYQQTPGQGLQFLFEYFSETQRNKGNFPGRFSGRQFSNSRSEMNVSTLELGDSALYLCASSLPGGNTGELFFGEGSRLTVL.

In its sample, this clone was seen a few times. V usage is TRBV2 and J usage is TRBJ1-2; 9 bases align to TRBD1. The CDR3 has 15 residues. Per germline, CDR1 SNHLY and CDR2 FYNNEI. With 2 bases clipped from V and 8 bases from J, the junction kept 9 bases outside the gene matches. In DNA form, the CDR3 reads TGTGCCAGCAGTGAACTACAGGGGGCGAATGGCGGCTACACCTTC. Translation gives CASSELQGANGGYTF.

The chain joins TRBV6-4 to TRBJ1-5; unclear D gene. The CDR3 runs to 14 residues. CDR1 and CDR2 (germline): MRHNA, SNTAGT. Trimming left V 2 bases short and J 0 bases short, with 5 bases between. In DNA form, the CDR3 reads TGTGCCAGCAGTGACAGCTATAGCAATCAGCCCCAGCATTTT. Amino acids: CASSDSYSNQPQHF.

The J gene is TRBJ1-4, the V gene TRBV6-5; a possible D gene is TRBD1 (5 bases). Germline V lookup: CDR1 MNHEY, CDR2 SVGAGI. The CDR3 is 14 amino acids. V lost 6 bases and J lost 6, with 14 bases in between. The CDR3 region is CASSPPGLDEKLFF. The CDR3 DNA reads TGTGCCAGCAGCCCCCCAGGGTTGGATGAAAAACTGTTTTTT.

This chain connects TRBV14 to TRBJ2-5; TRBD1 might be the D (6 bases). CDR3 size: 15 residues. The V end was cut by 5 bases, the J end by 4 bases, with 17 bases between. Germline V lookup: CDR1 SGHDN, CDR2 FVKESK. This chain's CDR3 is CASSYGTGTLETQYF. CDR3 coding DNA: TGTGCCAGCAGCTACGGAACCGGGACATTAGAGACCCAGTACTTC.

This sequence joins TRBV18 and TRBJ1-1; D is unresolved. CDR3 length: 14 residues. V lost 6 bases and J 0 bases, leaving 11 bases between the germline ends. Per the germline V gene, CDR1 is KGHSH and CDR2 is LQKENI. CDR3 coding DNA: TGTGCCAGCTCGGACGGAGGTGTGAACACTGAAGCTTTCTTT. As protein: CASSDGGVNTEAFF.

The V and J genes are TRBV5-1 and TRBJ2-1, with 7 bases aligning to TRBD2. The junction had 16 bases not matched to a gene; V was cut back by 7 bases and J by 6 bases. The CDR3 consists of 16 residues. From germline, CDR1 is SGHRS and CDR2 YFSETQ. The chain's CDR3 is CASGYGGVGRRNEQFF. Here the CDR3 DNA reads TGCGCCAGCGGATATGGGGGAGTCGGGAGGCGCAATGAGCAGTTCTTC. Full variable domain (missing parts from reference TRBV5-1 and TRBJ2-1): KAGVTQTPRYLIKTRGQQVTLSCSPISGHRSVSWYQQTPGQGLQFLFEYFSETQRNKGNFPGRFSGRQFSNSRSEMNVSTLELGDSALYLCASGYGGVGRRNEQFFGPGTRLTVL.

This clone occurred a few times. CDR3 region: CASSLQGQGEETQYF. CDR3 DNA sequence: TGCGCCAGCAGCTTGCAGGGACAGGGAGAAGAGACCCAGTACTTC. V and J are TRBV5-1 and TRBJ2-5, with 9 bases fitting TRBD1. The CDR3 sequence is 15 residues long. Per the germline V gene, CDR1 is SGHRS and CDR2 is YFSETQ. The V and J ends lost 1 base and 3 bases, in that order; junction bases with no gene match: 4.

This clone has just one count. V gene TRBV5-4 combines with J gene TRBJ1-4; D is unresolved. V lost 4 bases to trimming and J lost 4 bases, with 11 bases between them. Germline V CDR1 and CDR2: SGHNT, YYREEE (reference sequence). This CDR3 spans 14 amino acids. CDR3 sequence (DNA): TGTGCCAGCAGCGTGCCGGGTGGTAATGAAAAACTGTTTTTT. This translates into CASSVPGGNEKLFF. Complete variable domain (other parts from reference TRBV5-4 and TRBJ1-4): ETGVTQSPTHLIKTRGQQVTLRCSSQSGHNTVSWYQQALGQGPQFIFQYYREEENGRGNFPPRFSGLQFPNYSSELNVNALELDDSALYLCASSVPGGNEKLFFGSGTQLSVL.